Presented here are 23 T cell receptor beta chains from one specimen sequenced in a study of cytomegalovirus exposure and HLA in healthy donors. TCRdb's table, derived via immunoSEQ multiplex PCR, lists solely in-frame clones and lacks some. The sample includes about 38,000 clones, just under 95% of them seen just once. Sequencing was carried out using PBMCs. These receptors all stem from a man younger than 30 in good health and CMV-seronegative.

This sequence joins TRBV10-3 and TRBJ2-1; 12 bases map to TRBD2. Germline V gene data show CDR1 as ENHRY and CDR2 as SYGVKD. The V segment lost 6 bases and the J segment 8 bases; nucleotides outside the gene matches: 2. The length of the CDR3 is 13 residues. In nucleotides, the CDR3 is TGTGCCATCAGCGGGACTAGCGGGTATGAGCAGTTCTTC. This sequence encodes CAISGTSGYEQFF.

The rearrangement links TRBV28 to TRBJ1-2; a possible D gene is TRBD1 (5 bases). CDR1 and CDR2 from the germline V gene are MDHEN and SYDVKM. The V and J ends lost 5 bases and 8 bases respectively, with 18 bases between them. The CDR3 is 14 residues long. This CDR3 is CASSPGDQTWGYTF. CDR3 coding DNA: TGTGCCAGCAGTCCGGGGGACCAGACATGGGGCTACACCTTC.

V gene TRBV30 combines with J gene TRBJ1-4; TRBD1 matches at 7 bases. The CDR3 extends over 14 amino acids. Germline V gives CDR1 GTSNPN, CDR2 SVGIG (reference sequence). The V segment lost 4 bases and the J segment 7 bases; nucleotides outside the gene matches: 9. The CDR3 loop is CAWNPTGRREKLFF. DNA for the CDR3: TGTGCCTGGAACCCGACAGGGAGGCGTGAAAAACTGTTTTTT.

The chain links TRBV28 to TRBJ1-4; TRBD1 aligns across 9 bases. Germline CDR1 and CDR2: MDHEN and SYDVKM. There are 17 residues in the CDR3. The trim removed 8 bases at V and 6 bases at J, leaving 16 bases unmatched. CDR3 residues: CASVGPTDRGGDEKLFF. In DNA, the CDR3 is TGTGCCAGCGTAGGACCGACCGACAGGGGGGGAGATGAAAAACTGTTTTTT.

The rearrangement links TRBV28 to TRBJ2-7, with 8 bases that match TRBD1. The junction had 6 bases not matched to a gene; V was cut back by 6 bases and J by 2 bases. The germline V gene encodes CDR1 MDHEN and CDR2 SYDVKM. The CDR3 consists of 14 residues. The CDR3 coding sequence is TGTGCCAGCAGCAAAGGACAGGGAACCTACGAGCAGTACTTC. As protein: CASSKGQGTYEQYF. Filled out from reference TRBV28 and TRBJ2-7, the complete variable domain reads DVKVTQSSRYLVKRTGEKVFLECVQDMDHENMFWYRQDPGLGLRLIYFSYDVKMKEKGDIPEGYSVSREKKERFSLILESASTNQTSMYLCASSKGQGTYEQYFGPGTRLTVT.

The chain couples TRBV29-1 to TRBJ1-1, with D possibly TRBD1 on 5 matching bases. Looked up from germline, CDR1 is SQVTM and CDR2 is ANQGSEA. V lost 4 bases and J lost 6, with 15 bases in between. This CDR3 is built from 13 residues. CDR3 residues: CSVGLGLRAEAFF. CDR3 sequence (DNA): TGCAGCGTTGGTCTTGGGCTCAGGGCTGAAGCTTTCTTT.

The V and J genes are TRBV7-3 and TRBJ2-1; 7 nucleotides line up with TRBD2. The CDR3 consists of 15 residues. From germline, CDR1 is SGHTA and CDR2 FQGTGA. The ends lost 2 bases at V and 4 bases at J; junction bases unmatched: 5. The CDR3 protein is CASSLGQGGYNEQFF. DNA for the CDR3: TGTGCCAGCAGCTTAGGTCAGGGAGGGTACAATGAGCAGTTCTTC. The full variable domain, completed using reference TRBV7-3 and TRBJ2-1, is GAGVSQTPSNKVTEKGKYVELRCDPISGHTALYWYRQSLGQGPEFLIYFQGTGAADDSGLPNDRFFAVRPEGSVSTLKIQRTERGDSAVYLCASSLGQGGYNEQFFGPGTRLTVL.

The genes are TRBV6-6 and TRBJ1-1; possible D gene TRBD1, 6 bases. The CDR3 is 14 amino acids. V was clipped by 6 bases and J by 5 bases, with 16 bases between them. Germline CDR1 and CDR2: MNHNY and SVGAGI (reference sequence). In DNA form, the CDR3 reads TGTGCCAGCAGCCCCGTGGGGGCGAATACTGAAGCTTTCTTT. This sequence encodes CASSPVGANTEAFF.

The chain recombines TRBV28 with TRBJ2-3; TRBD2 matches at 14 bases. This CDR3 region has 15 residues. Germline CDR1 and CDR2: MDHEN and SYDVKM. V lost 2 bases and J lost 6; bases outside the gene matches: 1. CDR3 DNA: TGTGCCAGCAGTTTACGACTAGCGGGAGGGGATACGCAGTATTTT. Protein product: CASSLRLAGGDTQYF.

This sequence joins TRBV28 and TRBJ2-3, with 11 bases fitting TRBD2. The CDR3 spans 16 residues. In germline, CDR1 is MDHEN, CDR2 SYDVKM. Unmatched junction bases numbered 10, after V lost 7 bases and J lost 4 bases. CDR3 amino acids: CASIPLLAGVPDTQYF. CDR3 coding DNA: TGTGCCAGCATTCCCCTACTAGCGGGAGTCCCAGATACGCAGTATTTT.

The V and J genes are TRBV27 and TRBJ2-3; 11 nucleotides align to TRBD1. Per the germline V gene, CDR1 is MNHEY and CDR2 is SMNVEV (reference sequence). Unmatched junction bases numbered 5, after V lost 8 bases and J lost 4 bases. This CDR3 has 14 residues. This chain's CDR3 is CASRWGQGADTQYF. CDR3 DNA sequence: TGTGCCAGCCGCTGGGGACAGGGGGCAGATACGCAGTATTTT.

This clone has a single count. In nucleotides, the CDR3 is TGTGCCAGCAGTACTAAGGGACAGGGTGAGGGTGAAAAACTGTTTTTT. As protein: CASSTKGQGEGEKLFF. The J gene is TRBJ1-4, the V gene TRBV9; TRBD1 agrees at 9 bases. The ends lost 5 bases at V and 7 bases at J; junction bases unmatched: 12. The germline CDR1 and CDR2 sequences are SGDLS and YYNGEE. The CDR3 loop spans 16 amino acids.

CDR3 residues: CASSSRGTDQETQYF. The CDR3 DNA reads as TGTGCCAGCAGCTCACGCGGGACAGACCAAGAGACCCAGTACTTC. The chain links TRBV7-8 to TRBJ2-5; tentative D call: TRBD1 (7 bases). This CDR3 spans 15 amino acids. Germline V gene lookup returns CDR1 SGHVS and CDR2 FQNEAQ. Deletions cut 4 bases from V and 0 bases from J, with 12 bases between.

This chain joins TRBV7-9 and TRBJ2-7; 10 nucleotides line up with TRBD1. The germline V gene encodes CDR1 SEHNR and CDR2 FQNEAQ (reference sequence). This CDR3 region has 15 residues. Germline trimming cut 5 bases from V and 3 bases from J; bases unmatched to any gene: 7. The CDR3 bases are TGTGCCAGCAGCGGGACAGGGGCCGGTGACTACGAGCAGTACTTC. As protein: CASSGTGAGDYEQYF.

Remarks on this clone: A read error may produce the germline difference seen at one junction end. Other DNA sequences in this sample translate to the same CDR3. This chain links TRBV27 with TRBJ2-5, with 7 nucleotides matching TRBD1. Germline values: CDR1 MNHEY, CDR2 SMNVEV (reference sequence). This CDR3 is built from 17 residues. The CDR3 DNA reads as TGTGCTAGCAGTTCTCACCCTAGACAGGGTTGGGGGGAGACCCAGTACTTC. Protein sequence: CASSSHPRQGWGETQYF.

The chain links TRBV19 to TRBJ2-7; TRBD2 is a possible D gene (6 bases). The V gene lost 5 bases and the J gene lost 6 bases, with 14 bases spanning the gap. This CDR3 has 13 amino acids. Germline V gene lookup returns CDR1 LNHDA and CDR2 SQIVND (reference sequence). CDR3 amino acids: CASSYLAGPEQYF. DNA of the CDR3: TGTGCCAGTAGTTATTTGGCGGGGCCCGAGCAGTACTTC.

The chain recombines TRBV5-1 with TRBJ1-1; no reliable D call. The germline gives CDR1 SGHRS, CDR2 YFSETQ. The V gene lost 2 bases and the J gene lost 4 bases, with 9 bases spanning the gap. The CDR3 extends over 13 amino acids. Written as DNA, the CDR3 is TGCGCCAGCAGCTTAGCGGACGCCACTGAAGCTTTCTTT. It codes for CASSLADATEAFF. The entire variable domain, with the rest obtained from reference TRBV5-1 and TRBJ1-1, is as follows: KAGVTQTPRYLIKTRGQQVTLSCSPISGHRSVSWYQQTPGQGLQFLFEYFSETQRNKGNFPGRFSGRQFSNSRSEMNVSTLELGDSALYLCASSLADATEAFFGQGTRLTVV.

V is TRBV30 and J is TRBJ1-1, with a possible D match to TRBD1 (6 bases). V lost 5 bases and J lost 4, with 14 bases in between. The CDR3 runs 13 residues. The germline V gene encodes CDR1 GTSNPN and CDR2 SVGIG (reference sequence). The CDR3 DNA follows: TGTGCCTGGGGCACCGGGACATTCACTGAAGCTTTCTTT. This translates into CAWGTGTFTEAFF.

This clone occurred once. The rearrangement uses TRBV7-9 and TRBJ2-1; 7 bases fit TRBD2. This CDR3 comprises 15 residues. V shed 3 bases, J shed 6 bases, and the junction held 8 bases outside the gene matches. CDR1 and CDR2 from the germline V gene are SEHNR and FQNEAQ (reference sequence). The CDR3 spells CASSLEAGVSNEQFF. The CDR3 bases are TGTGCCAGCAGCTTGGAGGCGGGAGTAAGCAATGAGCAGTTCTTC.

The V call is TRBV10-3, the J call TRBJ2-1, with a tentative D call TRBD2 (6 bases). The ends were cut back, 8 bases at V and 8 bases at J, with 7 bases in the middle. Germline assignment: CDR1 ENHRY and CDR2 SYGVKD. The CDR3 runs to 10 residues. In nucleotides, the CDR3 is TGTGCCATCGGAGGGGATGAGCAGTTCTTC. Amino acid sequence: CAIGGDEQFF.

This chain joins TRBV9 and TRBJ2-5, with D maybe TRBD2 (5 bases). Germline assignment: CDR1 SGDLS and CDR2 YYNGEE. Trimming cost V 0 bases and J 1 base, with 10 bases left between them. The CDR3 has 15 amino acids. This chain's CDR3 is CASSVVSSIQETQYF. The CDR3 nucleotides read TGTGCCAGCAGCGTAGTATCTAGCATCCAAGAGACCCAGTACTTC.

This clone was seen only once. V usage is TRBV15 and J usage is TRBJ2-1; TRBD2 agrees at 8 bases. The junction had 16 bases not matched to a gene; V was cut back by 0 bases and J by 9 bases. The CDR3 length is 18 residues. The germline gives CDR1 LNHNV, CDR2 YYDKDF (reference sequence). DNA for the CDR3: TGTGCCACCAGCAGAGACCTCGGAGCGGGAGCGGCGCCTCCTGAGCAGTTCTTC. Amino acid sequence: CATSRDLGAGAAPPEQFF.

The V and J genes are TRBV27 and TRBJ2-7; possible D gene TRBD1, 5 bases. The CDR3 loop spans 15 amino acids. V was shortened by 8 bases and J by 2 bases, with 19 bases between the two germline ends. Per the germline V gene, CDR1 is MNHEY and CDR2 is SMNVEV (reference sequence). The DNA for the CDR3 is TGTGCCAGCTCCCTAGTGAGGACACTAACCTACGAGCAGTACTTC. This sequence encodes CASSLVRTLTYEQYF.